This entry lists 7 T cell receptor beta chains sequenced from one sample in a study of blood T cells in healthy people across ages. Together with a sample-barcoded 5' primer, a J-beta primer mix was included in a second PCR lasting roughly 6 to 12 cycles. One entry per CDR3 protein, called by TCRdb with MiXCR from the 5' RACE reads. The repertoire consists of approximately 820,000 distinct CDR3 sequences, with 40% to 50% occurring once and the leading ten covering approximately 20%. Source material: blood. These receptors were taken from a man in his fifties or sixties in good health.

This clonotype was seen at least ten times. The chain uses TRBV7-9 and TRBJ2-1, with D tentatively TRBD1 (6 bases). The J call is doubtful: the DNA matches TRBJ2-7 better. The CDR3 loop spans 16 amino acids. Germline lookup yields CDR1 SEHNR and CDR2 FQNEAQ (reference sequence). CDR3 sequence reads: CAVSPNTGRAYNEQYF. The CDR3 DNA sequence: TGTGCCGTCTCCCCCAACACAGGGAGAGCCTACAATGAGCAGTACTTC.

In DNA, the CDR3 is TGTGCCAGCAGCTTACAGGGTAAACCCTACGAGCAGTACTTC. It codes for CASSLQGKPYEQYF. The chain has TRBV5-5 and TRBJ2-7; D perhaps matches TRBD1 (6 bases). V lost 2 bases to trimming and J lost 2 bases, with 11 bases between them. Looked up from germline, CDR1 is SGHKS and CDR2 is YYEKEE (reference sequence). The CDR3 spans 14 residues.

The sample holds one count of this clonotype. A much larger clonotype is one base distant, so this may be a read error. This chain links TRBV5-1 with TRBJ2-1; D is unresolved. CDR3 length: 15 residues. The germline gives CDR1 SGHRS, CDR2 YFSETQ. Trimming removed 0 bases from V and 0 bases from J, with 7 bases in between. DNA of the CDR3: TGCGCCAGCAGCTTGGGCAGATACTCCTACAATGAGCAGTTCTTC. Residues: CASSLGRYSYNEQFF.

The V call is TRBV4-3, the J call TRBJ2-1; D gene unclear. V was cut by 5 bases and J by 2 bases, with 13 bases left in between. The CDR3 runs to 15 residues. Germline V gene lookup returns CDR1 LGHNA and CDR2 YSLEER. CDR3 nucleotide sequence: TGCGCCAGCAGCACCGACGGCTCAGCCTACAATGAGCAGTTCTTC. Protein product: CASSTDGSAYNEQFF.

This chain joins TRBV6-1 and TRBJ2-1; 9 bases fit TRBD1. Trimming took 7 bases from V and 5 from J; bases not matched to a gene: 9. This CDR3 comprises 15 residues. CDR1 is MNHNS and CDR2 is SASEGT in the germline V gene. Written as DNA, the CDR3 is TGTGCCAGCAATCCCCGGGACAGGGTCGACAATGAGCAGTTCTTC. As protein: CASNPRDRVDNEQFF.

This clonotype was observed once. The chain joins TRBV10-3 to TRBJ2-3, with TRBD2 identical over 10 bases. With V trimmed by 8 bases and J by 0 bases, 11 bases remained unmatched. The CDR3 is made up of 17 amino acids. The germline CDR1 and CDR2 sequences are ENHRY and SYGVKD. The CDR3 DNA is TGTGCCATCCTCCGGGTGGCTAGCGGGGGCAGCACAGATACGCAGTATTTT. This gives the protein CAILRVASGGSTDTQYF.

The chain carries TRBV6-5 and TRBJ2-5, with a tentative D call TRBD2 (5 bases). V was clipped by 2 bases and J by 7 bases, with 17 bases between them. This CDR3 is 15 amino acids long. Germline CDR1 MNHEY, CDR2 SVGAGI. CDR3 protein: CASSYDGRGEGTQYF. CDR3 DNA: TGTGCCAGCAGTTACGACGGACGGGGTGAAGGGACCCAGTACTTC.